The 27 T cell receptor beta chains below all came from one sample that was sequenced in a study of cytomegalovirus exposure and HLA in healthy donors. The study ran its PCR with 60 Vbeta and 13 Jbeta primers. Measured with immunoSEQ multiplex PCR; TCRdb has only the in-frame clones, and not every one. The repertoire holds 60,000 or so clones, 80% to 90% seen once, with 1.5% in the top ten. Sequencing was done on a sample of PBMCs. These receptors were collected from a man aged 30 to 39 in good health and CMV-seropositive.

This chain uses TRBV19 with TRBJ2-7, with a possible D match to TRBD1 (6 bases). V was trimmed by 4 bases and J by 2 bases, leaving 21 bases between them. CDR1 and CDR2 from the germline V gene are LNHDA and SQIVND (reference sequence). The CDR3 contains 17 residues. The CDR3 DNA is TGTGCCAGTAGTACCAGACCCCAAGGGGGATGGACCTACGAGCAGTACTTC. It yields the protein CASSTRPQGGWTYEQYF.

With regard to this clone: Other DNA sequences within the sample encode an identical CDR3. This sequence joins TRBV6-5 and TRBJ1-1, with D unresolved. The CDR3 consists of 13 residues. CDR1 and CDR2 (germline): MNHEY, SVGAGI. Trimming pared 5 bases from V and 1 base from J, leaving 8 bases between. The CDR3 protein is CASSETRNTEAFF. DNA of the CDR3: TGTGCCAGCAGTGAAACACGGAACACTGAAGCTTTCTTT.

The chain joins TRBV5-5 to TRBJ2-1; the D gene is possibly TRBD2 (5 bases). Per the germline V gene, CDR1 is SGHKS and CDR2 is YYEKEE (reference sequence). V was pared by 0 bases and J by 6 bases, with 10 bases between. CDR3 length equals 14 residues. The CDR3 nucleotides are TGTGCCAGCAGCTTGGGCGGTCTAGCCAATGAGCAGTTCTTC. This gives the protein CASSLGGLANEQFF.

V is TRBV25-1 and J is TRBJ2-7, with 8 bases lining up with TRBD1. V was clipped by 6 bases and J by 6 bases; unmatched bases: 4. Germline values: CDR1 MGHDK, CDR2 SYGVNS. The CDR3 sequence is 12 residues long. In DNA form, the CDR3 reads TGTGCCAGCAGGACAACAGGGGGCGAGCAGTACTTC. Amino acid sequence: CASRTTGGEQYF.

The rearrangement joins TRBV29-1 to TRBJ2-5; 8 bases agree with TRBD2. Trimming took 5 bases from V and 6 from J; bases not matched to a gene: 2. The V gene's germline CDR1 is SQVTM and CDR2 ANQGSEA. This CDR3 comprises 11 residues. The chain's CDR3 is CSVTGGQTQYF. The CDR3 bases are TGCAGCGTTACGGGGGGGCAGACCCAGTACTTC.

The CDR3 coding sequence is TGTGCCATCAGTGGGACATCCAGCAATCAGCCCCAGCATTTT. This codes for CAISGTSSNQPQHF. The V call is TRBV10-3, the J call TRBJ1-5, with D possibly being TRBD1 (5 bases). Trimming removed 4 bases from V and 1 base from J, with 8 bases in between. CDR1 is ENHRY and CDR2 is SYGVKD in the germline V gene. This CDR3 has 14 residues.

The gene calls are TRBV4-2 and TRBJ2-3; TRBD1 aligns across 7 bases. The germline V gene encodes CDR1 LGHNA and CDR2 YNFKEQ. Trimming removed 4 bases from V and 1 base from J; junction bases left unmatched: 2. The CDR3 is 14 amino acids. For the CDR3, the DNA is TGTGCCAGCAGCCCCGACAGGGGCACAGATACGCAGTATTTT. Its translation is CASSPDRGTDTQYF.

The chain uses TRBV7-9 and TRBJ1-1; no clear D. This CDR3 region has 15 residues. The germline V gene encodes CDR1 SEHNR and CDR2 FQNEAQ (reference sequence). Trimming cost V 2 bases and J 0 bases, with 10 bases left between them. The chain's CDR3 is CASSLSAGLNTEAFF. CDR3 sequence (DNA): TGTGCCAGCAGCTTATCGGCAGGATTGAACACTGAAGCTTTCTTT.

CDR3 residues: CASSLTDSLNTEAFF. CDR3 DNA sequence: TGTGCCAGCAGTCTAACGGACAGCCTGAACACTGAAGCTTTCTTT. This chain links TRBV6-1 with TRBJ1-1; TRBD1 might be the D (6 bases). The CDR3 spans 15 residues. Trimming stripped 5 bases from V and 0 bases from J, with 13 bases between. From germline, CDR1 is MNHNS and CDR2 SASEGT.

The chain couples TRBV29-1 to TRBJ1-1; D is perhaps TRBD1 (6 bases). Per the germline V gene, CDR1 is SQVTM and CDR2 is ANQGSEA. The CDR3 runs 11 residues. The germline V and J ends were trimmed by 4 bases and 6 bases, with 9 bases remaining between them. For the CDR3, the DNA is TGCAGCGTTGCGGACAGCGCTGAAGCTTTCTTT. It is translated as CSVADSAEAFF.

This clone has a single count. J is TRBJ1-5 and V is TRBV19; 10 nucleotides align to TRBD1. With V trimmed by 7 bases and J by 0 bases, 15 bases remained unmatched. This CDR3 is built from 19 residues. Germline lookup yields CDR1 LNHDA and CDR2 SQIVND (reference sequence). The CDR3 region has the DNA TGTGCCAGTAAAAGGGGGACAGGGGATACCCTCTATAGCAATCAGCCCCAGCATTTT. Translated: CASKRGTGDTLYSNQPQHF.

J is TRBJ2-7 and V is TRBV6-5; TRBD2 might be the D (6 bases). The CDR3 length is 14 residues. V lost 10 bases and J 12 bases, leaving 28 bases between the germline ends. CDR1 is MNHEY, CDR2 SVGAGI, per germline. CDR3 loop: CATARESGISGRYF. CDR3 DNA sequence: TGTGCCACCGCCCGGGAGTCCGGGATCAGTGGTCGGTACTTC.

This clone was observed a single time. This chain joins TRBV10-3 and TRBJ1-1; 12 nucleotides match TRBD1. This CDR3 has 18 residues. Germline loops: CDR1 ENHRY, CDR2 SYGVKD. J was trimmed by 2 bases and V by 2 bases; bases with no gene match: 9. CDR3 sequence (DNA): TGTGCCATCAGTGAGAGGGGACAGGGGGCTTTGGGCAACACTGAAGCTTTCTTT. The encoded protein is CAISERGQGALGNTEAFF.

The rearrangement links TRBV18 to TRBJ1-6; D is unclear. V shed 0 bases and J shed 7 bases, with 10 bases lying between them. The CDR3 runs 15 residues. The germline CDR1 and CDR2 sequences are KGHSH and LQKENI. The CDR3 region is CASSPPAEGNSPLHF. CDR3 sequence (DNA): TGTGCCAGCTCACCACCTGCAGAGGGAAATTCACCCCTCCACTTT.

The chain is built from TRBV4-1 and TRBJ1-2; D is ambiguous. There are 14 residues in the CDR3. V was shortened by 0 bases and J by 4 bases, with 9 bases between the two germline ends. Germline values: CDR1 MGHRA, CDR2 YSYEKL. CDR3 bases: TGCGCCAGCAGCCAAGAGGTTCCAGTCTATGGCTACACCTTC. Translated: CASSQEVPVYGYTF.

V and J are TRBV6-1 and TRBJ2-7; 8 positions agree with TRBD1. J was trimmed by 2 bases and V by 3 bases; bases with no gene match: 6. The CDR3 is made up of 15 amino acids. CDR1 is MNHNS, CDR2 SASEGT, per germline. The DNA of the CDR3 is TGTGCCAGCAGTGACCAGACCAGGGGGCCCTACGAGCAGTACTTC. Encoded protein: CASSDQTRGPYEQYF.

This chain joins TRBV6-1 and TRBJ1-2, with D perhaps TRBD1 (6 bases). The ends were cut back, 2 bases at V and 8 bases at J, with 21 bases in the middle. There are 16 residues in the CDR3. CDR1 is MNHNS, CDR2 SASEGT, per germline. The CDR3 sequence is CASSENRWRGAGGYTF. The CDR3 bases are TGTGCCAGCAGTGAAAATCGGTGGCGGGGGGCGGGAGGCTACACCTTC.

The chain is built from TRBV5-8 and TRBJ1-2; no definite D call. V was shortened by 4 bases and J by 7 bases, with 14 bases between the two germline ends. This CDR3 has 13 residues. Germline loops: CDR1 SGHTS, CDR2 YDEGEE. CDR3 sequence reads: CASSRALSGGYTF. The CDR3 nucleotides are TGTGCCAGCAGCCGGGCCCTAAGCGGTGGCTACACCTTC. The full variable domain, with the rest looked up from reference TRBV5-8 and TRBJ1-2, is EAGVTQSPTHLIKTRGQQATLRCSPISGHTSVYWYQQALGLGLQFLLWYDEGEERNRGNFPPRFSGRQFPNYSSELNVNALELEDSALYLCASSRALSGGYTFGSGTRLTVV.

The chain uses TRBV6-6 and TRBJ1-1; D is ambiguous. The germline V gene encodes CDR1 MNHNY and CDR2 SVGAGI (reference sequence). The CDR3 totals 14 residues. Trimming removed 6 bases at V and 4 bases at J, with 15 bases between. In DNA, the CDR3 is TGTGCCAGCAGAGCGGGAGACGGCATCACTGAAGCTTTCTTT. Translation: CASRAGDGITEAFF.

This rearrangement joins TRBV5-8 to TRBJ2-5, with D unclear. V was clipped by 10 bases and J by 5 bases, with 15 bases between them. Looked up from germline, CDR1 is SGHTS and CDR2 is YDEGEE. The CDR3 has 12 residues. The CDR3 DNA is TGTGCCGACTCTAAGCGCCTTGAGACCCAGTACTTC. It yields the protein CADSKRLETQYF.

This chain joins TRBV19 and TRBJ2-7; 8 bases fit TRBD1. Germline V gives CDR1 LNHDA, CDR2 SQIVND (reference sequence). The junction had 6 bases not matched to a gene; V was cut back by 5 bases and J by 0 bases. The CDR3 extends over 15 amino acids. CDR3 coding DNA: TGTGCCAGTAGTCCCGGACAGGGACTCTCCTACGAGCAGTACTTC. Translated, it gives CASSPGQGLSYEQYF.

The rearrangement uses TRBV12-5 and TRBJ2-2; 7 bases match TRBD1. CDR3 length equals 16 residues. The J segment lost 1 base and the V segment lost 6 bases, leaving 8 bases of the junction unmatched. From germline, CDR1 is LGHNT and CDR2 FRNRAP. The CDR3 sequence is CASGPTGTENTGELFF. The DNA of the CDR3 is TGTGCTAGTGGCCCCACCGGGACAGAGAACACCGGGGAGCTGTTTTTT.

The V gene is TRBV18, the J gene TRBJ2-1; TRBD1 matches 10 bases. Germline V gene lookup returns CDR1 KGHSH and CDR2 LQKENI. The V segment lost 3 bases and the J segment 8 bases; nucleotides outside the gene matches: 7. The CDR3 spans 15 residues. In DNA, the CDR3 is TGTGCCAGCTCACCCACCCGACAGGGGGCGCATGAGCAGTTCTTC. This translates into CASSPTRQGAHEQFF.

This clone was observed once. The chain uses TRBV19 and TRBJ2-7; 11 bases line up with TRBD2. Germline V lookup: CDR1 LNHDA, CDR2 SQIVND (reference sequence). This CDR3 spans 17 amino acids. The ends lost 3 bases at V and 3 bases at J; junction bases unmatched: 10. Here the CDR3 DNA reads TGTGCCAGTAGTATGGGGCATCTAGCGGGAGGCCGCTACGAGCAGTACTTC. Translation: CASSMGHLAGGRYEQYF.

V and J are TRBV29-1 and TRBJ1-2, with 10 bases aligning to TRBD1. The germline V gene has CDR1 SQVTM and CDR2 ANQGSEA. The CDR3 loop spans 16 amino acids. The V gene end was trimmed by 6 bases and the J gene end by 4 bases; junction bases not matched to a gene: 14. This chain's CDR3 is CSVAASGTGVPYGYTF. The CDR3 DNA follows: TGCAGCGTCGCAGCCTCCGGGACAGGGGTTCCCTATGGCTACACCTTC.

This chain uses TRBV5-1 with TRBJ2-1; unclear D gene. Trimming shortened V by 0 bases and J by 7 bases, and 11 bases separated the two germline ends. The CDR3 runs to 14 residues. CDR1 SGHRS and CDR2 YFSETQ come from the germline V gene. CDR3: CASSLGPSENEQFF. Written as DNA, the CDR3 is TGCGCCAGCAGCTTGGGACCCAGCGAGAATGAGCAGTTCTTC.

This clone appeared once. The J gene is TRBJ2-2, the V gene TRBV30, with no clear D. This CDR3 comprises 11 residues. Germline CDR1 reads GTSNPN; CDR2 reads SVGIG (reference sequence). V was pared by 7 bases and J by 9 bases, with 12 bases between. The CDR3 bases are TGTGCCTTCCTTCTAAAATGGGAGCTGTTTTTT. It encodes CAFLLKWELFF. The entire variable domain, with the rest obtained from reference TRBV30 and TRBJ2-2, is as follows: SQTIHQWPATLVQPVGSPLSLECTVEGTSNPNLYWYRQAAGRGLQLLFYSVGIGQISSEVPQNLSASRPQDRQFILSSKKLLLSDSGFYLCAFLLKWELFFGEGSRLTVL.